The TCR beta chain described here comes from a study of T cell responses to AZD1222 COVID-19 vaccine. Profiled with immunoSEQ multiplex PCR; TCRdb holds only in-frame clones, not every one. The table lists approximately 150,000 clones, 90% of them singletons. The study, taken as a whole, reports: After the peak T cell response, and only then, were repertoires sampled. Regions left unmutated in variants are reportedly the target of nearly half of spike-specific TCRs. Of the AZD1222 recipients, only 5 to 7 were seropositive at baseline. Donors were mostly white British, more females; clonal diversity possibly underestimated.

Germline V gene sequence: CDR1 SQVTM, CDR2 ANQGSEA. V was pared by 6 bases and J by 7 bases, with 19 bases of the junction left unmatched. This CDR3 has 16 amino acids. On this clone: Its antigen is unknown.

This chain joins TRBV29-1 and TRBJ1-2; 8 bases agree with TRBD1. The sequence was obtained from an adult in good health. The sample in question was peripheral blood, obtained on day 0 of AZD1222 vaccination. DNA for the CDR3: TGCAGCGTCGACCGAGCGACCCAGGGGGCGGTTTTTGGCTACACCTTC. It is translated as CSVDRATQGAVFGYTF.